The 25 T cell receptor beta chains listed next were all sequenced from one sample in a study of neurological immune-mediated disorders. TCRdb reprocessed the 5' RACE reads with MiXCR, giving one entry per CDR3 protein. The sample has about 55,000 distinct CDR3 sequences, around 4.4% seen once; the top ten hold 2.9%. Sequencing used PBMCs. Every receptor here comes from a man aged 50 to 59 with multiple sclerosis.

The table lists this clonotype with many counts. The rearrangement links TRBV29-1 to TRBJ2-7, with a possible D match to TRBD2 (6 bases). Per the germline V gene, CDR1 is SQVTM and CDR2 is ANQGSEA. Trimming took off 6 bases at V and 7 bases at J, with 19 bases between the two ends. The CDR3 length is 13 residues. CDR3 nucleotide sequence: TGCAGCGTCGTTCGTTCGCGGGCGGGGGAGCAGTACTTC. It translates to CSVVRSRAGEQYF.

This clonotype was detected many times. The V gene is TRBV7-9, the J gene TRBJ2-7; tentatively, D is TRBD1 (6 bases). Germline V gene data show CDR1 as SEHNR and CDR2 as FQNEAQ (reference sequence). Deletions cut 5 bases from V and 5 bases from J, with 16 bases between. The CDR3 runs to 14 residues. Written as DNA, the CDR3 is TGTGCCAGCAGCCCCGGACAGTCTCCCAACGAGCAGTACTTC. It encodes CASSPGQSPNEQYF.

Many counts were recorded for this clonotype. The chain has TRBV29-1 and TRBJ1-2; 8 bases line up with TRBD1. This CDR3 contains 13 residues. Per germline, CDR1 SQVTM and CDR2 ANQGSEA. Trimming at V came to 5 bases and at J to 4 bases, leaving 6 bases not matched to a gene. The CDR3 region is CSVYRGMTYGYTF. The CDR3 DNA reads as TGCAGCGTTTACAGGGGGATGACCTATGGCTACACCTTC.

This clonotype was recorded at least ten times. The chain's CDR3 is CASSHQQTGDTTGELFF. In DNA form, the CDR3 reads TGCGCCAGCAGCCATCAACAGACAGGTGACACCACCGGGGAGCTGTTTTTT. The rearrangement links TRBV4-1 to TRBJ2-2; D is perhaps TRBD1 (6 bases). The CDR3 loop spans 17 amino acids. The germline V gene has CDR1 MGHRA and CDR2 YSYEKL. The V end lost 3 bases, the J end lost 4 bases, and 18 bases lay between the germline ends.

This clonotype was seen at least ten times. The rearrangement links TRBV5-1 to TRBJ2-7; 16 bases agree with TRBD2. From germline, CDR1 is SGHRS and CDR2 YFSETQ. This CDR3 spans 16 amino acids. Germline trimming cut 3 bases from V and 6 bases from J; bases unmatched to any gene: 6. In DNA form, the CDR3 reads TGCGCCAGCAGCTCCGGGACTAGCGGGAGGGCCCTCGAGCAGTACTTC. This codes for CASSSGTSGRALEQYF.

This clonotype was found many times. The V call is TRBV6-5, the J call TRBJ2-7; 14 nucleotides line up with TRBD2. This CDR3 region has 18 residues. The germline V gene has CDR1 MNHEY and CDR2 SVGAGI. With V trimmed by 5 bases and J by 2 bases, 11 bases remained unmatched. The CDR3 bases are TGTGCCAGCAGTCTAGCCGGGACTAGCGGGGGCAGAACCTACGAGCAGTACTTC. Amino acid sequence: CASSLAGTSGGRTYEQYF.

This clonotype was seen ten or more times. V and J are TRBV20-1 and TRBJ1-2, with D possibly TRBD1 on 6 matching bases. The CDR3 contains 13 residues. Trimming stripped 5 bases from V and 4 bases from J, with 14 bases between. CDR1 is DFQATT and CDR2 is SNEGSKA in the germline V gene (reference sequence). The CDR3 sequence is CSAEQGGSYGYTF. Written as DNA, the CDR3 is TGCAGTGCTGAACAGGGAGGTAGCTATGGCTACACCTTC.

V gene TRBV10-2 combines with J gene TRBJ1-1; D call uncertain. The germline gives CDR1 WSHSY, CDR2 SAAADI. V was cut by 8 bases and J by 1 base, with 11 bases left in between. The CDR3 has 13 amino acids. The CDR3 loop reads CASGRKGNTEAFF. The CDR3 DNA follows: TGCGCCAGCGGAAGAAAGGGGAACACTGAAGCTTTCTTT.

In its sample, this clonotype was seen a few times. The chain is built from TRBV7-9 and TRBJ2-5; D call uncertain. The ends were cut back, 1 base at V and 2 bases at J, with 5 bases in the middle. Per the germline V gene, CDR1 is SEHNR and CDR2 is FQNEAQ (reference sequence). CDR3 length: 13 amino acids. CDR3 sequence: CASSLGGQETQYF. CDR3 nucleotides: TGTGCCAGCAGCTTAGGGGGTCAAGAGACCCAGTACTTC.

Many counts were recorded for this clonotype. The CDR3 sequence is CASSSPSVSNTGELFF. The CDR3 DNA reads as TGTGCCAGCAGTTCCCCGTCAGTTTCGAACACCGGGGAGCTGTTTTTT. The V and J genes are TRBV28 and TRBJ2-2; D not resolved. The CDR3 has 16 residues. V was trimmed by 4 bases and J by 0 bases, leaving 12 bases between them. Germline V gene sequence: CDR1 MDHEN, CDR2 SYDVKM.

This clonotype has at least ten counts. The chain uses TRBV7-2 and TRBJ2-5, with D possibly matching TRBD1 (7 bases). Trimming left V 6 bases short and J 5 bases short, with 16 bases between. The CDR3 contains 14 residues. CDR1 is SGHTA, CDR2 FQGNSA, per germline. The CDR3 DNA sequence: TGTGCCAGCAGAGACACCAGGGGGAGGGAGACCCAGTACTTC. Amino acid sequence: CASRDTRGRETQYF.

In its sample, this clonotype was seen a few times. The chain carries TRBV7-2 and TRBJ2-3; 8 bases align to TRBD2. The CDR3 runs to 14 residues. J was trimmed by 2 bases and V by 11 bases; bases with no gene match: 9. Germline V gives CDR1 SGHTA, CDR2 FQGNSA. CDR3 nucleotide sequence: TGTGCCGGGGGAGGCGGGGGGCTCACAGATACGCAGTATTTT. Translating gives CAGGGGGLTDTQYF.

This clonotype was counted ten times or more. The rearrangement links TRBV18 to TRBJ2-1; TRBD2 aligns across 11 bases. V shed 5 bases and J 4 bases; nucleotides not matched to a gene: 7. Germline V gene sequence: CDR1 KGHSH, CDR2 LQKENI. This CDR3 comprises 16 residues. In DNA, the CDR3 is TGTGCCAGCTCATCAACCGGGACTAGCGGATACAATGAGCAGTTCTTC. Translation: CASSSTGTSGYNEQFF.

V gene TRBV9 combines with J gene TRBJ2-7, with 11 bases lining up with TRBD2. Germline CDR1 and CDR2: SGDLS and YYNGEE. With V trimmed by 3 bases and J by 3 bases, 5 bases remained unmatched. The CDR3 is made up of 15 amino acids. The CDR3 protein is CASSGGTSGLYEQYF. Here the CDR3 DNA reads TGTGCCAGCAGCGGGGGGACTAGCGGACTCTACGAGCAGTACTTC. The variable domain in full, with the rest retrieved from reference TRBV9 and TRBJ2-7, is DSGVTQTPKHLITATGQRVTLRCSPRSGDLSVYWYQQSLDQGLQFLIQYYNGEERAKGNILERFSAQQFPDLHSELNLSSLELGDSALYFCASSGGTSGLYEQYFGPGTRLTVT.

This clonotype was recorded many times. This chain joins TRBV5-1 and TRBJ2-7; D call uncertain. Germline V gene sequence: CDR1 SGHRS, CDR2 YFSETQ. The V end lost 1 base, the J end lost 0 bases, and 11 bases lay between the germline ends. There are 15 residues in the CDR3. The CDR3 DNA is TGCGCCAGCAGCTTGCCGATTGAGCACTCCTACGAGCAGTACTTC. This sequence encodes CASSLPIEHSYEQYF. Using reference TRBV5-1 and TRBJ2-7 for the parts outside the CDR3, the full variable domain is KAGVTQTPRYLIKTRGQQVTLSCSPISGHRSVSWYQQTPGQGLQFLFEYFSETQRNKGNFPGRFSGRQFSNSRSEMNVSTLELGDSALYLCASSLPIEHSYEQYFGPGTRLTVT.

This clonotype has ten or more counts. The chain links TRBV20-1 to TRBJ1-1; TRBD1 might be the D (6 bases). The V end lost 6 bases, the J end lost 5 bases, and 19 bases lay between the germline ends. Germline lookup yields CDR1 DFQATT and CDR2 SNEGSKA (reference sequence). This CDR3 has 14 amino acids. The CDR3 nucleotides are TGCAGTGCGGCCATCGGGGGCGTTGGGACTGAAGCTTTCTTT. Amino acids: CSAAIGGVGTEAFF.

In its sample, this clonotype was seen many times. The V and J genes are TRBV6-6 and TRBJ1-3; D not certain. V lost 0 bases and J lost 0, with 9 bases in between. This CDR3 contains 16 residues. Germline CDR1 is MNHNY and CDR2 is SVGAGI (reference sequence). CDR3 loop: CASSYSSSISGNTIYF. CDR3 coding DNA: TGTGCCAGCAGTTACTCGAGTAGCATCTCTGGAAACACCATATATTTT.

The chain recombines TRBV3-1 with TRBJ1-2, with 8 bases lining up with TRBD1. This CDR3 is built from 14 residues. V lost 4 bases and J lost 7; bases outside the gene matches: 8. Per the germline V gene, CDR1 is LGHDT and CDR2 is YNNKEL (reference sequence). The CDR3 DNA is TGTGCCAGCAGCCTAACGGACAGGGTGTTTGGCTACACCTTC. This translates into CASSLTDRVFGYTF.

This clonotype was counted only a few times. One end of the junction does not line up with germline, which may come from a read error. This chain links TRBV5-8 with TRBJ1-5; 7 bases are shared with TRBD1. Per the germline V gene, CDR1 is SGHTS and CDR2 is YDEGEE. This CDR3 has 16 residues. The CDR3 region is CASTASGQGDHQPQNF. The CDR3 nucleotides read TGTGCCAGCACAGCTTCCGGGCAGGGGGACCATCAGCCCCAGAATTTT.

This clonotype is labeled as medium-sized. The chain combines TRBV6-4 with TRBJ2-1, with 13 bases that match TRBD2. The CDR3 length is 15 residues. Germline V gene data show CDR1 as MRHNA and CDR2 as SNTAGT. V was clipped by 2 bases and J by 6 bases; unmatched bases: 1. The CDR3 region has the DNA TGTGCCAGCAGTGACACTAGCGGGGGGGCCAATGAGCAGTTCTTC. Amino acid sequence: CASSDTSGGANEQFF.

Ten or more counts support this clonotype. The J gene is TRBJ2-5, the V gene TRBV20-1, with TRBD1 matching 7 bases. Looked up from germline, CDR1 is DFQATT and CDR2 is SNEGSKA (reference sequence). There are 14 residues in the CDR3. The junction had 10 bases not matched to a gene; V was cut back by 6 bases and J by 3 bases. The DNA of the CDR3 is TGCAGTGCCACTACAGACAGGGCCAAAGAGACCCAGTACTTC. Residues: CSATTDRAKETQYF.

The chain combines TRBV29-1 with TRBJ2-1; 8 bases are a match to TRBD1. J was trimmed by 5 bases and V by 2 bases; bases with no gene match: 8. The CDR3 contains 15 residues. The germline gives CDR1 SQVTM, CDR2 ANQGSEA. In DNA form, the CDR3 reads TGCAGCGTTGAATCGTCCAGGGGGCTAAACAATGAGCAGTTCTTC. It codes for CSVESSRGLNNEQFF.

This clonotype showed up many times. The chain recombines TRBV13 with TRBJ2-1; D is ambiguous. Germline CDR1 is PRHDT and CDR2 is FYEKMQ (reference sequence). The CDR3 contains 12 residues. V gave up 3 bases and J gave up 10 bases, with 10 bases separating them. For the CDR3, the DNA is TGTGCCAGCAGCTTCTTCCGAGGAGAGCAGTTCTTC. Translating gives CASSFFRGEQFF.

This clonotype was seen many times. V and J are TRBV5-1 and TRBJ2-7, with 7 bases matching TRBD1. Germline CDR1 reads SGHRS; CDR2 reads YFSETQ. The CDR3 totals 14 residues. J was trimmed by 8 bases and V by 0 bases; bases with no gene match: 8. In DNA, the CDR3 is TGCGCCAGCAGCTTGGAGGGGACAGACAGTAAGCAGTACTTC. Its translation is CASSLEGTDSKQYF.

The V and J genes are TRBV27 and TRBJ2-3; no definite D call. Germline V gives CDR1 MNHEY, CDR2 SMNVEV (reference sequence). This CDR3 contains 13 residues. V was cut by 3 bases and J by 1 base, with 5 bases left in between. Written as DNA, the CDR3 is TGTGCCAGCAGTTTTTCCCGCACAGATACGCAGTATTTT. It specifies CASSFSRTDTQYF.